This TCR beta chain was obtained from a study of molecular identifiers for immune sequencing clone quantification. Study-level information: Split five ways in replicates, RNA from roughly 20,000 or 100,000 naive CD8 cells had four portions sequenced.

CDR3 size: 14 residues. With V trimmed by 1 base and J by 4 bases, 2 bases remained unmatched. Germline CDR1 reads SGHAT; CDR2 reads FQNNGV. Via MiXCR, TCRdb re-called the PCR reads, giving one row per CDR3 protein. The sample consists of about 40,000 distinct CDR3 sequences, 15% to 20% of them appearing once. This clonotype was seen ten or more times. The source is a human donor in good health. Some libraries in this study had Jurkat cell RNA spiked in. The sequenced sample was naive CD8+ T cells from blood, with Jurkat cell RNA spiked in. Subset meaning: FACS-sorted CD8+CD4-CCR7+CD45RA+ naive T cells. V and J are TRBV11-2 and TRBJ2-3; 7 bases are shared with TRBD1. In DNA, the CDR3 is TGTGCCAGCAGCTTAGTACAGGGGCCAGATACGCAGTATTTT. Its translation: CASSLVQGPDTQYF.